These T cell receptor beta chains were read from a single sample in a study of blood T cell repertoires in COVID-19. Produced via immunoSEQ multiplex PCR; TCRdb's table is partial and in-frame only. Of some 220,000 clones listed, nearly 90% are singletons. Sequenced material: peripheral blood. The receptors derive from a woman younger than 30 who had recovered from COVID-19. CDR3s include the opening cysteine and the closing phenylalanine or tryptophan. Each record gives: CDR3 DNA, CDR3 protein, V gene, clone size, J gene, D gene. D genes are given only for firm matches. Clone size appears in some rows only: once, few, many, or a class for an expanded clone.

DNA: TGTGCCAGCAGCTTGGCCCGGACAGGAGTTAACTATGGCTACACCTTC; CDR3: CASSLARTGVNYGYTF; V: TRBV5-4; size: .; J: TRBJ1-2; D: TRBD1
DNA: TGCGCCAGCAGCCAAGAGGGTAGCGGGATCTACAATGAGCAGTTCTTC; CDR3: CASSQEGSGIYNEQFF; V: TRBV4-1; size: .; J: TRBJ2-1; D: TRBD2
DNA: TGTGCCAGCAGCTTATCAGGGAATCAGCCCCAGCATTTT; CDR3: CASSLSGNQPQHF; V: TRBV11-2; size: .; J: TRBJ1-5; D: .
DNA: TGTGCCAGCAGCCCTCCCGCCCTTACCCAGGGCTACACCTTC; CDR3: CASSPPALTQGYTF; V: TRBV6-2/TRBV6-3; size: .; J: TRBJ1-2; D: .
DNA: TGTGCCAGCAGTGAATTGGAGGGTGGGGTACACAATGAGCAGTTCTTC; CDR3: CASSELEGGVHNEQFF; V: TRBV25-1; size: .; J: TRBJ2-1; D: .
DNA: TGTGCCAGCAAGAGGACAGGGGGGGAGCAGTACTTC; CDR3: CASKRTGGEQYF; V: TRBV2; size: .; J: TRBJ2-7; D: TRBD1
DNA: TGCGCCAGCAGCCAAGAATCCCCCCCTCCGGGGTATTTT; CDR3: CASSQESPPPGYF; V: TRBV4-3; size: .; J: TRBJ2-3; D: .
DNA: TGCGCCAGCAGATCGGGCAGGGAAGCTGAGCAGTTCTTC; CDR3: CASRSGREAEQFF; V: TRBV10-1; size: .; J: TRBJ2-1; D: .
DNA: TGCGCCAGCAGTGTTGGACAGACGAACACTGAAGCTTTCTTT; CDR3: CASSVGQTNTEAFF; V: TRBV10-1; size: few; J: TRBJ1-1; D: .
DNA: TGTGCCAGCAGCGTAGGTCGAGACACTGAAGCTTTCTTT; CDR3: CASSVGRDTEAFF; V: TRBV9; size: .; J: TRBJ1-1; D: .
DNA: TGTGCCAGCAGCCCGACAGTCTACGAGCAGTACTTC; CDR3: CASSPTVYEQYF; V: TRBV14; size: .; J: TRBJ2-7; D: .
DNA: TGTGCCAGCAGTTCGAACCTCAGGGAATCCCAGCATTTT; CDR3: CASSSNLRESQHF; V: TRBV28; size: few; J: TRBJ1-5; D: .
DNA: TGTGCCAGCAGTAAGCTTAGCTCTGGAAACACCATATATTTT; CDR3: CASSKLSSGNTIYF; V: TRBV27; size: .; J: TRBJ1-3; D: .
DNA: TGTGCCAGCCTTCCTTCTATACCCTCGGGGGGGGAGCTGTTTTTT; CDR3: CASLPSIPSGGELFF; V: TRBV7-2; size: .; J: TRBJ2-2; D: .
DNA: TGTGCCAGCAGTGTGAGTTCGGGTCAACCTGGAAACACCATATATTTT; CDR3: CASSVSSGQPGNTIYF; V: TRBV2; size: .; J: TRBJ1-3; D: .
DNA: TGTGCCAGCAGCTTAGAGAGCACAACTAATGAAAAACTGTTTTTT; CDR3: CASSLESTTNEKLFF; V: TRBV7-2; size: .; J: TRBJ1-4; D: .
DNA: TGTGCCAGCAGTGATCGTGCGGGAGGGACAGAGACCCAGTACTTC; CDR3: CASSDRAGGTETQYF; V: TRBV25-1; size: .; J: TRBJ2-5; D: TRBD2
DNA: TGTGCCAGCAGTGAAGGAGGCTCTGGAAACACCATATATTTT; CDR3: CASSEGGSGNTIYF; V: TRBV6-1; size: .; J: TRBJ1-3; D: .
DNA: TGTGCCATCACCGCGTGGGTGGGAGGGGGAAATGAGCAGTTCTTC; CDR3: CAITAWVGGGNEQFF; V: TRBV10-3; size: .; J: TRBJ2-1; D: .
DNA: TGCAGTGCGCACCACAGCTACGAGCAGTACTTC; CDR3: CSAHHSYEQYF; V: TRBV20-1; size: .; J: TRBJ2-7; D: .
DNA: TGCGCCAGCAGCCAAGAACGGGGAGTGAACACTGAAGCTTTCTTT; CDR3: CASSQERGVNTEAFF; V: TRBV4-1; size: .; J: TRBJ1-1; D: .
DNA: TGTGCCAGCAGCTCGGGGGAGGCTTTAGGAAACACCATATATTTT; CDR3: CASSSGEALGNTIYF; V: TRBV5-6; size: .; J: TRBJ1-3; D: .
DNA: TGTGCCAGCTCACCAAGACTCGTTAAGGTTCTTTGGGGGGCCAACGTCCTGACTTTC; CDR3: CASSPRLVKVLWGANVLTF; V: TRBV18; size: .; J: TRBJ2-6; D: .
DNA: TGCGCCAGCAGCTTAGGGGTTTGGGACTATGGCTACACCTTC; CDR3: CASSLGVWDYGYTF; V: TRBV5-1; size: once; J: TRBJ1-2; D: .
DNA: TGTGCCAGCAGCTTAGAGGGCAGCCAATCTTACACAGATACGCAGTATTTT; CDR3: CASSLEGSQSYTDTQYF; V: TRBV11-2; size: .; J: TRBJ2-3; D: .
DNA: TGTGCCAGCAGCGTAGCTACGAGGGCCGATGGCTACACCTTC; CDR3: CASSVATRADGYTF; V: TRBV9; size: .; J: TRBJ1-2; D: .
DNA: TGTGCCAGCGGGAGTGGGGACAGGAGGTCCTACGAGCAGTACTTC; CDR3: CASGSGDRRSYEQYF; V: TRBV21-1; size: .; J: TRBJ2-7; D: .
DNA: TGTGCCAGCAGTTACGGGCCCGGCAGCCGCGGGGAGCAGTACTTC; CDR3: CASSYGPGSRGEQYF; V: TRBV6-2/TRBV6-3; size: .; J: TRBJ2-7; D: .
DNA: TGTGCCACCAGCAGAGAAATTCTAGCGGGAGCCGATACGCAGTATTTT; CDR3: CATSREILAGADTQYF; V: TRBV15; size: .; J: TRBJ2-3; D: TRBD2
DNA: TGTGCCAGCAGCTTACGACAACAAGAGACCCAGTACTTC; CDR3: CASSLRQQETQYF; V: TRBV5-6; size: few; J: TRBJ2-5; D: .
DNA: TGTGCCAGTAGTCCCGGGACTAGCGGGTACAATGAGCAGTTCTTC; CDR3: CASSPGTSGYNEQFF; V: TRBV19; size: .; J: TRBJ2-1; D: TRBD2
DNA: TGTGCCAGCAGTTTAGCAGGGGGCTTAGCTTTCTTT; CDR3: CASSLAGGLAFF; V: TRBV6-6; size: .; J: TRBJ1-1; D: TRBD1
DNA: TGTGCCAGCAGCTTGGGGCACCCCTATGGCTACACCTTC; CDR3: CASSLGHPYGYTF; V: TRBV5-6; size: .; J: TRBJ1-2; D: .
DNA: TGTGCCACCAGTGATCCAGGACTACCTACAGATACGCAGTATTTT; CDR3: CATSDPGLPTDTQYF; V: TRBV24-1; size: .; J: TRBJ2-3; D: .
DNA: TGTGCCAGCAGCTTTGGGCTGAACACCGGGGAGCTGTTTTTT; CDR3: CASSFGLNTGELFF; V: TRBV11-1; size: .; J: TRBJ2-2; D: .
DNA: TGCGCCAGCAGCCAAGGGGGACTAGCGGGAAGGCGTCAGTTCTTC; CDR3: CASSQGGLAGRRQFF; V: TRBV4-3; size: .; J: TRBJ2-1; D: TRBD2
DNA: TGTGCCAGCAGTCCCCCAGGGTGGAATGAGCAGTTCTTC; CDR3: CASSPPGWNEQFF; V: TRBV27; size: .; J: TRBJ2-1; D: .
DNA: TGTGCCAGCAGCGGTCCGGGACAGGCGCGCTACGAGCAGTACTTC; CDR3: CASSGPGQARYEQYF; V: TRBV5-4; size: .; J: TRBJ2-7; D: TRBD1
DNA: TGTGCCAGCAGTGCCCAACTTAACACTGAAGCTTTCTTT; CDR3: CASSAQLNTEAFF; V: TRBV25-1; size: .; J: TRBJ1-1; D: .
DNA: TGTGCCAGCAGCTTCGACAGCGCGAATCAGCCCCAGCATTTT; CDR3: CASSFDSANQPQHF; V: TRBV7-9; size: .; J: TRBJ1-5; D: .
DNA: TGTGCCAGCAGTGCGGGACTAGCGGGAGTCTACTACGAGCAGTACTTC; CDR3: CASSAGLAGVYYEQYF; V: TRBV25-1; size: .; J: TRBJ2-7; D: TRBD2
DNA: TGTGCCAGCAGCTCCCGGACAGCTAGCACAGATACGCAGTATTTT; CDR3: CASSSRTASTDTQYF; V: TRBV7-2; size: .; J: TRBJ2-3; D: .
DNA: TGTGCCACCAGTGATTCCTCCCCACTAGCGTCCACTTTAAGTGAGCAGTTCTTC; CDR3: CATSDSSPLASTLSEQFF; V: TRBV24-1; size: .; J: TRBJ2-1; D: TRBD2
DNA: TGTGCCAGCAGTGTTGGCAGAAACAATGAGCAGTTCTTC; CDR3: CASSVGRNNEQFF; V: TRBV2; size: .; J: TRBJ2-1; D: .
DNA: TGTGCCAGCAGTGCCCCCAGGCACACCATATATTTT; CDR3: CASSAPRHTIYF; V: TRBV12-3/TRBV12-4; size: .; J: TRBJ1-3; D: .
DNA: TGTGCCAGCAGCTTAGGAGCTCGCACCGGGGAGCTGTTTTTT; CDR3: CASSLGARTGELFF; V: TRBV7-2; size: .; J: TRBJ2-2; D: .
DNA: TGTGCCAGCAGTGGGACAACAGGGGAGGACACCGGGGAGCTGTTTTTT; CDR3: CASSGTTGEDTGELFF; V: TRBV2; size: .; J: TRBJ2-2; D: .
DNA: TGTGCCAGCAGCCAAGCTCACCTACGTCTTGATGGCTACACCTTC; CDR3: CASSQAHLRLDGYTF; V: TRBV4-2; size: .; J: TRBJ1-2; D: .
DNA: TGCGCCAGCAGCCAAGCCCACAGGGGCCCCTACACTGAAGCTTTCTTT; CDR3: CASSQAHRGPYTEAFF; V: TRBV4-1; size: .; J: TRBJ1-1; D: TRBD1
DNA: TGTGCCAGCAGCCATCTTAGCGGGGTTAGCACAGATACGCAGTATTTT; CDR3: CASSHLSGVSTDTQYF; V: TRBV3-1/TRBV3-2; size: .; J: TRBJ2-3; D: TRBD2
DNA: TGCAGTGCTAGTGACAGGACTTACCAAGAGACCCAGTACTTC; CDR3: CSASDRTYQETQYF; V: TRBV20-1; size: .; J: TRBJ2-5; D: .